The rows below give T cell receptor beta chains drawn from one sample of a study of cytomegalovirus exposure and HLA in healthy donors. Produced via immunoSEQ multiplex PCR; TCRdb's table is partial and in-frame only. The data show around 170,000 clones, with roughly 80% seen just once and over 2% held by the top ten. The sequencing input was PBMCs. The source of these receptors is a man aged 60-69 years in good health and CMV-seronegative. Both conserved end residues are part of each CDR3. D genes are given only for firm matches. Some rows mark clone size as missing; the rest say once, few, many or name a class of expanded clone.

j_call | clone_size | d_call | v_call | cdr3_aa | cdr3_nt
TRBJ2-7 | few | TRBD2 | TRBV12-5 | CASGLRTSGGAREQYF | TGTGCTAGTGGTTTAAGGACTAGCGGGGGGGCGCGCGAGCAGTACTTC
TRBJ1-2 | NA | NA | TRBV7-2 | CASAGGYDYGYTF | TGTGCCAGCGCCGGAGGGTATGACTATGGCTACACCTTC
TRBJ2-2 | NA | TRBD2 | TRBV5-1 | CASSLGTSGRRTGELFF | TGCGCCAGCAGCTTGGGGACTAGCGGCCGAAGGACCGGGGAGCTGTTTTTT
TRBJ1-5 | NA | TRBD1 | TRBV10-1 | CASSEVRRQGAADQPQNF | TGCGCCAGCAGTGAAGTAAGGAGGCAGGGGGCAGCGGATCAGCCCCAGAATTTT
TRBJ1-4 | once | TRBD1 | TRBV9 | CVSSVGTGGGNEKLFF | TGTGTCAGCAGCGTTGGGACAGGAGGAGGTAATGAAAAACTGTTTTTT
TRBJ2-5 | NA | TRBD2 | TRBV28 | CASSPRLAGQETQYF | TGTGCCAGCAGTCCCAGACTAGCGGGTCAAGAGACCCAGTACTTC
TRBJ2-7 | NA | TRBD1 | TRBV6-5 | CASSYSTGTAYEQYF | TGTGCCAGCAGTTACTCGACTGGGACAGCCTACGAGCAGTACTTC
TRBJ1-3 | NA | TRBD1 | TRBV10-3 | CAISGDRASGNTIYF | TGTGCCATCAGTGGGGACAGGGCCTCTGGAAACACCATATATTTT
TRBJ2-3 | once | TRBD2 | TRBV6-6 | CASSYWTSGGSDTQYF | TGTGCCAGCAGTTATTGGACTAGCGGGGGGTCGGATACGCAGTATTTT
TRBJ2-3 | NA | NA | TRBV7-2 | CASSPDSPDTQYF | TGTGCCAGCAGCCCCGACTCCCCAGATACGCAGTATTTT
TRBJ1-6 | NA | NA | TRBV27 | CASSSRGANSPLHF | TGTGCCAGCAGTTCTCGGGGGGCAAATTCACCCCTCCACTTT
TRBJ2-7 | NA | TRBD1 | TRBV4-1 | CASSQDSAGTGYEQYF | TGCGCCAGCAGCCAAGACTCCGCCGGGACAGGGTACGAGCAGTACTTC
TRBJ1-2 | NA | TRBD1 | TRBV6-4 | CASSDWTGGGYTF | TGTGCCAGCAGTGATTGGACAGGGGGAGGCTACACCTTC
TRBJ2-7 | NA | TRBD2 | TRBV13 | CASSLTGLAGGLYEQYF | TGTGCCAGCAGCCTAACAGGACTAGCGGGGGGCCTCTACGAGCAGTACTTC
TRBJ1-6 | NA | NA | TRBV19 | CASSIVSGEDSPLHF | TGTGCCAGTAGTATCGTCTCAGGGGAAGATTCACCCCTCCACTTT
TRBJ1-6 | NA | NA | TRBV30 | CAWSDRTLHF | TGTGCCTGGAGTGACAGAACCCTCCACTTT
TRBJ2-1 | once | NA | TRBV5-1 | CASSLAFPLDEQFF | TGCGCCAGCAGCTTGGCCTTTCCACTCGATGAGCAGTTCTTC
TRBJ2-5 | NA | TRBD1 | TRBV7-2 | CASSLFGTGLQETQYF | TGTGCCAGCAGCTTGTTTGGGACAGGGTTACAGGAGACCCAGTACTTC
TRBJ1-4 | NA | TRBD1 | TRBV19 | CASRRGLSNEKLFF | TGTGCCAGTAGAAGGGGGCTCTCTAATGAAAAACTGTTTTTT
TRBJ1-1 | once | NA | TRBV11-2 | CASSFSGANTEAFF | TGTGCCAGCAGCTTTTCAGGCGCCAACACTGAAGCTTTCTTT
TRBJ2-2 | NA | TRBD2 | TRBV9 | CASSVMWEGPGELFF | TGTGCCAGCAGCGTAATGTGGGAGGGCCCTGGGGAGCTGTTTTTT
TRBJ1-5 | NA | TRBD1 | TRBV5-5 | CASSPGTGGGQPQHF | TGTGCCAGCAGCCCGGGGACAGGGGGCGGTCAGCCCCAGCATTTT
TRBJ1-2 | NA | NA | TRBV6-1 | CASSEGWTAYGYTF | TGTGCCAGCAGTGAAGGGTGGACAGCCTATGGCTACACCTTC
TRBJ1-2 | NA | NA | TRBV30 | CAWSVNRDYGYTF | TGTGCCTGGAGTGTCAACCGGGACTATGGCTACACCTTC
TRBJ2-7 | once | NA | TRBV5-1 | CASSLEGRGYDEQYF | TGCGCCAGCAGCTTGGAGGGCAGGGGATACGACGAGCAGTACTTC
TRBJ2-1 | NA | NA | TRBV7-3 | CASSLSIRDEQFF | TGTGCCAGCAGCTTATCCATTCGGGATGAGCAGTTCTTC
TRBJ1-1 | NA | TRBD1 | TRBV13 | CASSPGTANTEAFF | TGTGCCAGCAGCCCGGGGACAGCGAACACTGAAGCTTTCTTT
TRBJ1-2 | few | NA | TRBV6-6 | CASSYQGSYGYTF | TGTGCCAGCAGTTATCAGGGGTCCTATGGCTACACCTTC
TRBJ1-4 | NA | NA | TRBV18 | CASSQEPPPVEKLFF | TGTGCCAGCTCACAAGAGCCCCCCCCTGTTGAAAAACTGTTTTTT
TRBJ1-4 | NA | NA | TRBV19 | CASSREEANEKLFF | TGTGCCAGTAGCAGAGAGGAAGCCAATGAAAAACTGTTTTTT
TRBJ1-5 | NA | NA | TRBV7-6 | CASSLGSSQPQHF | TGTGCCAGCAGCTTAGGGTCCAGTCAGCCCCAGCATTTT
TRBJ1-5 | NA | NA | TRBV6-1 | CASRLDPPGPQHF | TGTGCCAGCAGGTTAGACCCGCCAGGGCCCCAGCATTTT
TRBJ1-5 | NA | TRBD1 | TRBV28 | CASSPPDRAGQPQHF | TGTGCCAGCAGCCCCCCGGACAGGGCTGGGCAGCCCCAGCATTTT
TRBJ2-7 | NA | TRBD1 | TRBV2 | CASPPDRSVYEQYF | TGTGCCAGCCCGCCGGACAGGTCCGTCTACGAGCAGTACTTC
TRBJ2-7 | NA | TRBD1 | TRBV5-4 | CASSKQGTSSYEQYF | TGTGCCAGCAGCAAACAGGGGACCAGCTCCTACGAGCAGTACTTC
TRBJ2-3 | NA | NA | TRBV6-1 | CASSETTPYF | TGTGCCAGCAGTGAGACTACTCCGTATTTT
TRBJ2-2 | NA | NA | TRBV19 | CASSWAGGWTGELFF | TGTGCCAGTAGTTGGGCAGGGGGGTGGACCGGGGAGCTGTTTTTT
TRBJ1-2 | NA | NA | TRBV7-2 | CASSFEVYGYTF | TGTGCCAGCAGCTTTGAGGTCTATGGCTACACCTTC
TRBJ2-7 | NA | NA | TRBV28 | CASSSRTQGRGVYEQYF | TGTGCCAGCAGTTCGCGAACACAGGGAAGGGGAGTTTACGAGCAGTACTTC
TRBJ1-2 | NA | TRBD1 | TRBV5-6 | CASSWTGFSSYGYTF | TGTGCCAGCAGCTGGACAGGGTTTAGTTCCTATGGCTACACCTTC
TRBJ2-1 | NA | TRBD2 | TRBV2 | CASSERGPLAGGPSSYNEQFF | TGTGCCAGCAGTGAAAGGGGGCCGTTAGCGGGAGGTCCGAGCTCCTACAATGAGCAGTTCTTC
TRBJ2-7 | NA | TRBD2 | TRBV19 | CASSIALSGLAGGRSSYEQYF | TGTGCCAGTAGTATAGCCCTCTCGGGACTAGCGGGGGGCCGGAGCTCCTACGAGCAGTACTTC
TRBJ2-6 | NA | TRBD2 | TRBV9 | CASSVGGGGANVLTF | TGTGCCAGCAGCGTAGGGGGGGGTGGGGCCAACGTCCTGACTTTC
TRBJ1-4 | NA | TRBD1 | TRBV5-1 | CASSGEGARREKLFF | TGCGCCAGCAGCGGAGAGGGGGCGCGGCGGGAAAAACTGTTTTTT
TRBJ2-7 | NA | TRBD1 | TRBV5-5 | CASSSRFRDRVMAYEQYF | TGTGCCAGCAGTTCCCGGTTCCGGGACAGGGTAATGGCCTACGAGCAGTACTTC
TRBJ2-7 | NA | TRBD2 | TRBV25-1 | CASTQGDYSYEQYF | TGTGCCAGCACCCAAGGGGACTACTCCTACGAGCAGTACTTC
TRBJ2-1 | NA | TRBD2 | TRBV19 | CASSIGTSGRIGNEQFF | TGTGCCAGTAGTATTGGGACTAGCGGGAGAATCGGCAATGAGCAGTTCTTC
TRBJ1-4 | NA | TRBD1 | TRBV9 | CASSVDWNRGQAEKLFF | TGTGCCAGCAGCGTAGATTGGAACAGGGGGCAGGCTGAAAAACTGTTTTTT